This TCR beta chain is from a study of T cells in Graves' hyperthyroidism and ophthalmopathy. Study-wide background: Peripheral blood sampling occurred at initial diagnosis, before any treatment. General study results and limits: Ophthalmopathy and stable hyperthyroidism were separated by a 13 V-J model.

This CDR3 has 17 residues. With V trimmed by 4 bases and J by 0 bases, 7 bases remained unmatched. From germline, CDR1 is MNHNS and CDR2 SASEGT. RNA transcripts served as the template for amplifying TCR beta CDR3 regions. Carried out on the TCR CDR3, a first-round RT-PCR used the HTBI primer set. TCRdb reanalysed the multiplex PCR reads using MiXCR and keeps one entry per CDR3 protein. The sample holds about 480,000 distinct CDR3 sequences, roughly a quarter seen once. For ophthalmopathy patients, the Clinical Activity Score was at least 3 and the NOSPECS grade at least 4; duration was under 3 months. There are a few counts of this clonotype. As yet, its antigen is unknown.

The material sequenced was blood. The chain combines TRBV6-1 with TRBJ2-7; 12 bases fit TRBD2. This sequence was found in a woman in her twenties or thirties with Graves' ophthalmopathy. The CDR3 bases are TGTGCCAGCAGTGTTCCCGGGACTAGCGGGCTCTCCTACGAGCAGTACTTC. Translating gives CASSVPGTSGLSYEQYF.